This TCR beta chain was identified during a study of T cells in Graves' hyperthyroidism and ophthalmopathy. Findings and limits, study-wide: In the analysis, a 13 V-J model separated ophthalmopathy from stable hyperthyroidism. Clonotypes that were expanded in thyroid above 0.001 mostly appeared in blood too.

Amplified TCR beta CDR3 regions came from RNA transcripts. The TCR CDR3 first-round RT-PCR relied on the HTBI primer set. TCRdb ran MiXCR on the multiplex PCR reads and lists one entry per CDR3 protein. Of 550,000 to 800,000 distinct CDR3 sequences listed, about 17% are singletons. For the diagnoses, clinical symptoms, serum thyroxine and TRAb, thyroid ultrasound and orbital computed tomography were used. The CDR3 sequence is 14 residues long. V lost 2 bases, J lost 0 bases, and 5 bases lay in between. The germline CDR1 and CDR2 sequences are SNHLY and FYNNEI. This clonotype was observed many times. Its antigen remains unknown.

The clonotype was recovered from a man younger than 35 with Graves' hyperthyroidism. The chain couples TRBV2 to TRBJ2-1; unclear D gene. Sequencing input: blood. This CDR3 is CASSELSSYNEQFF. CDR3 sequence (DNA): TGTGCCAGCAGTGAATTGAGCTCCTACAATGAGCAGTTCTTC.